The T cell receptor (beta chain) under discussion was sequenced for a study of human T cells and chemical hapten exposure. The overall study: The sensitizing agent was 2% DPC, placed on 2 cm by 2 cm of upper inner arm skin.

The time point here: pre-sensitization, week 0. Treatment specified: therapeutic diphenylcyclopropenone sensitization with weekly scalp DPC. CDR3 size: 14 residues. Germline V gives CDR1 SEHNR, CDR2 FQNEAQ (reference sequence). V lost 5 bases, J lost 0 bases, and 8 bases lay in between. The library gave individual cDNA molecules unique molecular identifiers. TCRdb reprocessed the RACE reads via MiXCR and lists one record per CDR3 protein. The sample consists of around 200,000 distinct CDR3 sequences, roughly 30% of them appearing once. The TCR comes from a woman in her thirties with alopecia areata. Some clones in this sample may be carry-over from other donors' samples. The source material was whole blood, sampled in connection with sensitization to the hapten diphenylcyclopropenone (DPC). The chain joins TRBV7-9 to TRBJ1-5; TRBD1 is a possible D gene (5 bases). CDR3 protein: CASSMGLSNQPQHF. The CDR3 DNA reads as TGTGCCAGCAGCATGGGGCTTAGCAATCAGCCCCAGCATTTT.